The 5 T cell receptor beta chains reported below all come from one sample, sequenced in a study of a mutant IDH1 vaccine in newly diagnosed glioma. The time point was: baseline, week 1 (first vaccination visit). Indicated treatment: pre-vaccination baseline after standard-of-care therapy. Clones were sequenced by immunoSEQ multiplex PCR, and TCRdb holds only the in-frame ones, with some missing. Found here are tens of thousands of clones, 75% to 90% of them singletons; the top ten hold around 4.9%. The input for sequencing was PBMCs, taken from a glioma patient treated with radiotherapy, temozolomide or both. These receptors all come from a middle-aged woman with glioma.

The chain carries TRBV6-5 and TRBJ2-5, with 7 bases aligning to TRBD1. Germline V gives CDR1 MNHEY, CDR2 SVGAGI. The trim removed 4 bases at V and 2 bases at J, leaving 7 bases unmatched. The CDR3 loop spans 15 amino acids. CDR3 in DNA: TGTGCCAGCAGTTGGGGCAGGGGGAAACAAGAGACCCAGTACTTC. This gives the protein CASSWGRGKQETQYF.

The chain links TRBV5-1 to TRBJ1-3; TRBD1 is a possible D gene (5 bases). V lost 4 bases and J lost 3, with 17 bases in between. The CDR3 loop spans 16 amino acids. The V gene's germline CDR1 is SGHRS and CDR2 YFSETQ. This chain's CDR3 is CASSARGGVNGNTIYF. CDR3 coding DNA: TGCGCCAGCAGCGCCCGAGGAGGGGTAAATGGAAACACCATATATTTT. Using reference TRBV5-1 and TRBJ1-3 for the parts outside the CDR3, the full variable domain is KAGVTQTPRYLIKTRGQQVTLSCSPISGHRSVSWYQQTPGQGLQFLFEYFSETQRNKGNFPGRFSGRQFSNSRSEMNVSTLELGDSALYLCASSARGGVNGNTIYFGEGSWLTVV.

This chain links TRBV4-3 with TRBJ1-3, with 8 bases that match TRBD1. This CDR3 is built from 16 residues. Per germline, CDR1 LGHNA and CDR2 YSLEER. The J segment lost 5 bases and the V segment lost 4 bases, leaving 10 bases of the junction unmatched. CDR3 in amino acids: CASSPSRDRIRNTIYF. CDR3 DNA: TGCGCCAGCAGCCCGAGCCGGGACAGGATTCGAAACACCATATATTTT.

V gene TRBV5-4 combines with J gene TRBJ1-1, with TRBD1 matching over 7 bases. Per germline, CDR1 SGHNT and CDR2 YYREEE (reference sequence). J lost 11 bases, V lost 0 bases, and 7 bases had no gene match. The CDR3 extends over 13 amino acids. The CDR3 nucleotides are TGTGCCAGCAGCTTGGGGACAGGTCGACAGGCTTTCTTT. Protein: CASSLGTGRQAFF.

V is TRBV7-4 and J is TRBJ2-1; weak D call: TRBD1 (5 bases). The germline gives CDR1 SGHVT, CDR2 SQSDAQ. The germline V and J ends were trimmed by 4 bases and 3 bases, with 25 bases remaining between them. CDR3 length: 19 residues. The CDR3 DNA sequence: TGTGCCAGCAGCTCTAAATCCTTATCTCCAGGGTCCGGCTACAATGAGCAGTTCTTC. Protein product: CASSSKSLSPGSGYNEQFF.